Presented here are 26 T cell receptor beta chains from one specimen sequenced in a study of T cell responses to AZD1222 COVID-19 vaccine. Here immunoSEQ multiplex PCR was the method, and the copy in TCRdb shows in-frame clones only, minus some. The sample shows about 97,000 clones, about 88% of them seen only once. The specimen comprised peripheral blood, sampled on day 0 of AZD1222 vaccination. All receptors derive from an adult in good health.

The chain uses TRBV4-1 and TRBJ1-2; 11 bases line up with TRBD1. CDR1 is MGHRA, CDR2 YSYEKL, per germline. This CDR3 region has 15 residues. With 3 bases clipped from V and 4 bases from J, the junction kept 4 bases outside the gene matches. The CDR3 DNA reads TGCGCCAGCAGCCAGGGGGGGACAGGGGGCTATGGCTACACCTTC. It encodes CASSQGGTGGYGYTF.

The chain combines TRBV6-2 or TRBV6-3 with TRBJ2-2; 9 bases are shared with TRBD1. J gave up 4 bases and V 5 bases, and 14 bases lay outside the gene matches. This CDR3 contains 18 residues. Looked up from germline, CDR1 is MNHEY and CDR2 is SVGEGT. CDR3 region: CASSPGTGRPPGTGELFF. The CDR3 DNA sequence: TGTGCCAGCAGTCCCGGGACAGGGAGGCCCCCGGGCACCGGGGAGCTGTTTTTT.

There are a few counts of this clone. The V and J genes are TRBV7-2 and TRBJ2-7; TRBD1 might be the D (6 bases). V dropped 1 base and J dropped 3 bases, with 7 bases sitting between them. The CDR3 extends over 13 amino acids. Germline CDR1 is SGHTA and CDR2 is FQGNSA. The CDR3 DNA follows: TGTGCCAGCAGCTTAGTAGGGGGCTACGAGCAGTACTTC. It codes for CASSLVGGYEQYF.

The chain recombines TRBV7-9 with TRBJ1-5; a possible D gene is TRBD1 (5 bases). The V gene's germline CDR1 is SEHNR and CDR2 FQNEAQ (reference sequence). CDR3 length: 17 amino acids. The V end lost 1 base, the J end lost 1 base, and 14 bases lay between the germline ends. The CDR3 bases are TGTGCCAGCAGCTTAGAGATCGGGACTGGGAGCAATCAGCCCCAGCATTTT. Amino acid sequence: CASSLEIGTGSNQPQHF. Looking up the rest from reference TRBV7-9 and TRBJ1-5 gives the full variable domain: DTGVSQNPRHKITKRGQNVTFRCDPISEHNRLYWYRQTLGQGPEFLTYFQNEAQLEKSRLLSDRFSAERPKGSFSTLEIQRTEQGDSAMYLCASSLEIGTGSNQPQHFGDGTRLSIL.

This chain links TRBV29-1 with TRBJ1-1; 9 bases match TRBD1. V shed 6 bases, J shed 5 bases, and the junction held 10 bases outside the gene matches. This CDR3 spans 14 amino acids. Germline V CDR1 and CDR2: SQVTM, ANQGSEA. Here the CDR3 reads CSVSPGTGMTEAFF. The DNA for the CDR3 is TGCAGCGTAAGTCCCGGGACAGGGATGACTGAAGCTTTCTTT.

This chain uses TRBV5-1 with TRBJ2-3; D is perhaps TRBD1 or TRBD2 (6 bases each). Germline V CDR1 and CDR2: SGHRS, YFSETQ. Deletions cut 3 bases from V and 2 bases from J, with 13 bases between. The CDR3 is made up of 15 amino acids. CDR3 loop: CASSYRGPNTDTQYF. The CDR3 DNA reads TGCGCCAGCAGCTACCGGGGGCCTAACACAGATACGCAGTATTTT.

This rearrangement joins TRBV6-5 to TRBJ1-1; unclear D gene. V was shortened by 0 bases and J by 7 bases, with 9 bases between the two germline ends. In germline, CDR1 is MNHEY, CDR2 SVGAGI. The CDR3 is made up of 13 amino acids. As DNA, the CDR3 is TGTGCCAGCAGTTACTCGTGGAGAGATGAAGCTTTCTTT. It specifies CASSYSWRDEAFF.

The chain links TRBV6-6 to TRBJ1-5; D call uncertain. Germline V gene data show CDR1 as MNHNY and CDR2 as SVGAGI (reference sequence). The CDR3 is made up of 14 amino acids. Trimming pared 2 bases from V and 8 bases from J, leaving 13 bases between. CDR3 loop: CASSYSPVGEPQHF. The CDR3 nucleotides are TGTGCCAGCAGTTACAGTCCGGTGGGAGAGCCCCAGCATTTT.

This chain connects TRBV7-2 to TRBJ2-2; TRBD1 agrees at 8 bases. V trimming: 3 bases; J trimming: 8 bases; junction bases outside the gene matches: 8. This CDR3 contains 15 residues. Germline-derived CDR1 and CDR2 are SGHTA and FQGNSA. This chain's CDR3 is CASSLRQGSVGELFF. CDR3 in DNA: TGTGCCAGCAGCTTGAGACAGGGGAGCGTAGGGGAGCTGTTTTTT.

The J gene is TRBJ2-7, the V gene TRBV16; the D gene is possibly TRBD1 (6 bases). Trimming stripped 4 bases from V and 6 bases from J, with 19 bases between. The V gene's germline CDR1 is KGHSY and CDR2 FQNENV. The CDR3 totals 15 residues. CDR3 sequence (DNA): TGTGCCAGCAGCCCACAGGGTCTGAACCCATCCGAGCAGTACTTC. Residues: CASSPQGLNPSEQYF.

In nucleotides, the CDR3 is TGTGCCACCAGCGGGGACAGGGGCAATTCACCCCTCCACTTT. This translates into CATSGDRGNSPLHF. The chain carries TRBV15 and TRBJ1-6, with TRBD1 matching 10 bases. CDR1 and CDR2 (germline): LNHNV, YYDKDF (reference sequence). The CDR3 runs 14 residues. V shed 5 bases, J shed 7 bases, and the junction held 2 bases outside the gene matches.

V is TRBV7-8 and J is TRBJ1-1; TRBD1 agrees at 7 bases. This CDR3 region has 15 residues. The J segment lost 4 bases and the V segment lost 4 bases, leaving 9 bases of the junction unmatched. CDR1 and CDR2 (germline): SGHVS, FQNEAQ. CDR3 residues: CASSSIQGRSTEAFF. The DNA for the CDR3 is TGTGCCAGCAGCTCGATACAGGGGAGGTCCACTGAAGCTTTCTTT.

Only a few counts were recorded for this clone. The chain has TRBV9 and TRBJ2-2; 11 nucleotides match TRBD2. The length of the CDR3 is 18 residues. Germline V gene sequence: CDR1 SGDLS, CDR2 YYNGEE. Unmatched junction bases numbered 13, after V lost 4 bases and J lost 5 bases. The CDR3 here is CASSTTSGGPFGTGELFF. As DNA, the CDR3 is TGTGCCAGCAGCACAACTAGCGGGGGCCCATTTGGAACCGGGGAGCTGTTTTTT.

The genes are TRBV10-3 and TRBJ2-7; TRBD2 agrees at 16 bases. J was trimmed by 1 base and V by 8 bases; bases with no gene match: 2. This CDR3 has 15 amino acids. Germline-derived CDR1 and CDR2 are ENHRY and SYGVKD. CDR3 loop: CAIGTSGGGSYEQYF. CDR3 nucleotides: TGTGCCATCGGGACTAGCGGGGGGGGTTCCTACGAGCAGTACTTC.

V usage is TRBV7-6 and J usage is TRBJ2-7; D is perhaps TRBD2 (5 bases). The CDR3 runs 13 residues. Germline-derived CDR1 and CDR2 are SGHVS and FNYEAQ. The V gene lost 1 base and the J gene lost 6 bases, with 10 bases spanning the gap. CDR3 sequence (DNA): TGTGCCAGCAGCTTAGACCCGGGATCCGAGCAGTACTTC. Protein sequence: CASSLDPGSEQYF.

This chain joins TRBV7-8 and TRBJ2-2; D possibly corresponds to TRBD2 (5 bases). The germline V gene has CDR1 SGHVS and CDR2 FQNEAQ. This CDR3 is 15 amino acids long. The V and J ends lost 6 bases and 4 bases respectively, with 15 bases between them. Written as DNA, the CDR3 is TGTGCCAGCAGTCCCGTTACGGCGGGCACCGGGGAGCTGTTTTTT. This gives the protein CASSPVTAGTGELFF.

This chain uses TRBV5-1 with TRBJ2-7, with TRBD2 matching 7 bases. The J segment lost 0 bases and the V segment lost 6 bases, leaving 12 bases of the junction unmatched. Germline V gene sequence: CDR1 SGHRS, CDR2 YFSETQ. The CDR3 runs 16 residues. CDR3 in DNA: TGCGCCAGCACCATTGGGGGGGGGACTCTCTCCTACGAGCAGTACTTC. This encodes CASTIGGGTLSYEQYF.

V usage is TRBV19 and J usage is TRBJ1-5; the D gene is possibly TRBD1 (5 bases). The CDR3 has 14 residues. V gave up 5 bases and J gave up 5 bases, with 13 bases separating them. From germline, CDR1 is LNHDA and CDR2 SQIVND (reference sequence). CDR3 amino acids: CASSPRRGDQPQHF. CDR3 nucleotide sequence: TGTGCCAGTAGTCCCCGGCGGGGGGATCAGCCCCAGCATTTT. Based on the CDR3 plus reference TRBV19 and TRBJ1-5, the full variable domain is DGGITQSPKYLFRKEGQNVTLSCEQNLNHDAMYWYRQDPGQGLRLIYYSQIVNDFQKGDIAEGYSVSREKKESFPLTVTSAQKNPTAFYLCASSPRRGDQPQHFGDGTRLSIL.

The table lists this clone with a count of one. The chain carries TRBV27 and TRBJ1-6; tentatively, D is TRBD1 (6 bases). V dropped 1 base and J dropped 7 bases, with 14 bases sitting between them. The length of the CDR3 is 16 residues. From germline, CDR1 is MNHEY and CDR2 SMNVEV (reference sequence). CDR3 nucleotides: TGTGCCAGCAGTTTATTTGGAACAGGGCGAAATTCACCCCTCCACTTT. This codes for CASSLFGTGRNSPLHF.

This clone showed up just once. V and J are TRBV19 and TRBJ1-1; TRBD1 matches 8 bases. J lost 1 base, V lost 4 bases, and 5 bases had no gene match. The CDR3 is 15 amino acids. The germline V gene encodes CDR1 LNHDA and CDR2 SQIVND (reference sequence). The CDR3 bases are TGTGCCAGTAGTAACCTCGGGACAGGGAACACTGAAGCTTTCTTT. It yields the protein CASSNLGTGNTEAFF.

The chain carries TRBV5-1 and TRBJ2-1; D is possibly TRBD2 (5 bases). V lost 3 bases to trimming and J lost 12 bases, with 25 bases between them. Germline V CDR1 and CDR2: SGHRS, YFSETQ. The CDR3 totals 16 residues. CDR3: CASSSTTGPKGRVQFF. The CDR3 DNA reads TGCGCCAGCAGCTCCACTACCGGGCCAAAAGGGCGGGTGCAGTTCTTC. The variable domain in full, completed from reference TRBV5-1 and TRBJ2-1, reads KAGVTQTPRYLIKTRGQQVTLSCSPISGHRSVSWYQQTPGQGLQFLFEYFSETQRNKGNFPGRFSGRQFSNSRSEMNVSTLELGDSALYLCASSSTTGPKGRVQFFGPGTRLTVL.

This clone was counted a single time. The rearrangement joins TRBV3-1 (or the pseudogene TRBV3-2) to TRBJ1-2; D gene unclear. This CDR3 has 13 residues. CDR1 is LGHDT and CDR2 is YNNKEL in the germline V gene (reference sequence). The V and J ends lost 5 bases and 0 bases respectively, with 7 bases between them. CDR3 coding DNA: TGTGCCAGCAGCGAAAATTCTAACTATGGCTACACCTTC. This encodes CASSENSNYGYTF.

CDR3 nucleotides: TGTGCCATCAGCCGGGACAGGGATCAATACGAGCAGTACTTC. Protein sequence: CAISRDRDQYEQYF. The chain recombines TRBV10-3 with TRBJ2-7; 9 nucleotides match TRBD1. The germline V gene encodes CDR1 ENHRY and CDR2 SYGVKD. The CDR3 sequence is 14 residues long. Unmatched junction bases numbered 7, after V lost 6 bases and J lost 4 bases.

The chain links TRBV27 to TRBJ2-1, with a weak D call TRBD2 (6 bases). The CDR3 is 13 residues long. Germline-derived CDR1 and CDR2 are MNHEY and SMNVEV (reference sequence). Deletions cut 6 bases from V and 8 bases from J, with 14 bases between. The CDR3 DNA sequence: TGTGCCAGCAGGGGACTCGCAGTTGATGAGCAGTTCTTC. It yields the protein CASRGLAVDEQFF.

The rearrangement links TRBV7-2 to TRBJ2-1; D remains unclear. V lost 2 bases and J lost 0, with 11 bases in between. CDR1 is SGHTA and CDR2 is FQGNSA in the germline V gene. CDR3 size: 16 residues. The CDR3 spells CASSLRALSSYNEQFF. In DNA form, the CDR3 reads TGTGCCAGCAGCTTAAGGGCCCTCAGCTCCTACAATGAGCAGTTCTTC.

The chain uses TRBV6-6 and TRBJ2-5; D gene uncertain. The CDR3 consists of 13 residues. Germline V gene sequence: CDR1 MNHNY, CDR2 SVGAGI (reference sequence). Trimming cost V 1 base and J 6 bases, with 9 bases left between them. CDR3 nucleotide sequence: TGTGCCAGCAGTTACTGGGAAGGAAAGACCCAGTACTTC. It translates to CASSYWEGKTQYF.